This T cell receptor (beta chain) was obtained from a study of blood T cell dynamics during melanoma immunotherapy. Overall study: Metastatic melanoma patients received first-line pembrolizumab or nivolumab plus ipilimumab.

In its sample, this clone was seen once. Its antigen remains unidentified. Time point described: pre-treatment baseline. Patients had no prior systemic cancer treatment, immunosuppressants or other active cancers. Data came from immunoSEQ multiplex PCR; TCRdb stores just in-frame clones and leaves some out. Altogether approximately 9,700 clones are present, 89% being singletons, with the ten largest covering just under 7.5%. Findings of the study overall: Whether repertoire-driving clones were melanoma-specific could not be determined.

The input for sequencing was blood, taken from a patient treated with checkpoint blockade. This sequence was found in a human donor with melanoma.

Here the CDR3 DNA reads TGTGCCAGCAGCCGCAGAGCGGGAGGAACAGATACGCAGTATTTT. Translation: CASSRRAGGTDTQYF. The J gene is TRBJ2-3, the V gene TRBV9, with 9 positions matching TRBD2. Germline V lookup: CDR1 SGDLS, CDR2 YYNGEE. J was trimmed by 3 bases and V by 4 bases; bases with no gene match: 6. The CDR3 totals 15 residues. The full variable domain, its missing parts supplied by reference TRBV9 and TRBJ2-3, is DSGVTQTPKHLITATGQRVTLRCSPRSGDLSVYWYQQSLDQGLQFLIQYYNGEERAKGNILERFSAQQFPDLHSELNLSSLELGDSALYFCASSRRAGGTDTQYFGPGTRLTVL.